Listed below are T cell receptor beta chains from one sample, sequenced in a study of a mutant IDH1 vaccine in newly diagnosed glioma. No antigen has been identified for these receptors. Only in-frame clones appear in the TCRdb table, and some are missing; sequencing was by immunoSEQ multiplex PCR. Of tens of thousands of clones listed, approximately 75% are singletons. The source was PBMCs, collected from a glioma patient whose treatment included an IDH1 peptide vaccine. All receptors come from a man aged 35 to 55 with glioma. The CDR3 runs from the conserved cysteine through the conserved F or W. The D gene is left open where the match is weak. A clone size is listed for some rows: how often the clone was seen (once, few, many), or a class if it is expanded.

J	V	D	size	CDR3	DNA
TRBJ1-6	TRBV27	TRBD1	once	CASSRTGGYNSPLHF	TGTGCCAGCAGCAGGACAGGGGGCTATAATTCACCCCTCCACTTT
TRBJ2-3	TRBV5-1	NA	NA	CASSLGLVGGDTQYF	TGCGCCAGCAGCTTGGGACTAGTCGGAGGAGATACGCAGTATTTT
TRBJ1-2	TRBV7-9	TRBD1	once	CASSQTGRLGYTF	TGTGCCAGCAGCCAGACAGGGAGGCTCGGCTACACCTTC
TRBJ2-1	TRBV30	TRBD1	NA	CAWKRTGFYNEQFF	TGTGCCTGGAAGCGGACAGGGTTCTACAATGAGCAGTTCTTC
TRBJ2-1	TRBV27	NA	NA	CASSLLGGGGLGGEQFF	TGTGCCAGCAGTTTATTGGGAGGTGGCGGTTTGGGGGGTGAGCAGTTCTTC
TRBJ2-3	TRBV7-2	TRBD2	NA	CASSSGGRTATQYF	TGTGCCAGCAGCTCGGGAGGGAGAACTGCTACGCAGTATTTT
TRBJ2-5	TRBV7-2	NA	NA	CASSLSGHGGTQYF	TGTGCCAGCAGCTTATCGGGCCACGGGGGGACCCAGTACTTC
TRBJ2-1	TRBV15	NA	NA	CATSRALGQNEQFF	TGTGCCACCAGCAGAGCCCTCGGACAGAATGAGCAGTTCTTC
TRBJ2-4	TRBV2	TRBD1	NA	CASRSVPGGQGDANQYF	TGTGCCAGCAGGTCCGTTCCGGGGGGACAGGGAGACGCAAATCAGTACTTC
TRBJ2-1	TRBV4-3	NA	NA	CASSQSGIAAYNEQFF	TGCGCCAGCAGCCAATCAGGAATAGCGGCCTACAATGAGCAGTTCTTC
TRBJ1-4	TRBV5-1	TRBD1	NA	CASSTDRGPNEKLFF	TGCGCCAGCAGTACGGACAGGGGGCCGAATGAAAAACTGTTTTTT
TRBJ2-7	TRBV30	NA	NA	CAWRAGAAYEQYF	TGTGCCTGGAGAGCAGGGGCAGCCTACGAGCAGTACTTC
TRBJ1-4	TRBV5-6	NA	NA	CASSYPGPGQEKLFF	TGTGCCAGCAGCTATCCGGGGCCCGGACAAGAAAAACTGTTTTTT
TRBJ2-7	TRBV18	NA	NA	CASSPESQGQQYF	TGTGCCAGCTCACCTGAGAGCCAAGGGCAGCAGTACTTC
TRBJ2-1	TRBV25-1	NA	NA	CASSEFQGSSYNEQFF	TGTGCCAGCAGTGAATTTCAGGGGAGCTCCTACAATGAGCAGTTCTTC
TRBJ2-5	TRBV2	NA	once	CASSNPLGGKETQYF	TGTGCCAGCAGTAACCCCTTGGGGGGCAAAGAGACCCAGTACTTC
TRBJ2-7	TRBV2	NA	NA	CASIPQGTSSEQYF	TGTGCCAGCATCCCTCAGGGAACCTCCTCCGAGCAGTACTTC
TRBJ2-2	TRBV4-1	NA	once	CASSRLRGTGELFF	TGCGCCAGCAGCCGTCTCAGGGGCACCGGGGAGCTGTTTTTT